The 32 T cell receptor beta chains below all came from one sample that was sequenced in a study of T cells in Graves' hyperthyroidism and ophthalmopathy (dated by TCRdb to about 2019). The receptor library was made with multiplex PCR. Instrument used: Illumina HiSeq 2000. The TCR beta CDR3 regions were amplified from RNA transcripts. The first round of RT-PCR for the TCR CDR3 was performed with the HTBI primer set and the Qiagen OneStep RT-PCR kit. TCRdb trimmed the raw reads at Q25, called clones with MiXCR and kept productive beta chains. Every entry covers one CDR3 protein and lists the most common genes and DNA from its rows. This sample comprises 300,000 to 450,000 distinct CDR3 sequences, 14% to 15% of them detected only once. About 30% of the sample is taken by the ten largest. Sequenced sample: blood. These receptors all stem from a young woman with Graves' hyperthyroidism.

The sample holds many counts of this clonotype. This chain links TRBV7-9 with TRBJ2-3; 7 positions match TRBD2. This CDR3 is built from 15 residues. The trim removed 6 bases at V and 2 bases at J, leaving 8 bases unmatched. CDR1 is SEHNR and CDR2 is FQNEAQ in the germline V gene (reference sequence). The CDR3 DNA sequence: TGTGCCAGCAGTTATGGGCTAGCGGACACAGATACGCAGTATTTT. This encodes CASSYGLADTDTQYF.

This clonotype has just a few counts. The chain joins TRBV4-2 to TRBJ2-1, with 8 bases that match TRBD2. Germline-derived CDR1 and CDR2 are LGHNA and YNFKEQ. V was pared by 6 bases and J by 6 bases, with 7 bases of the junction left unmatched. This CDR3 has 14 amino acids. CDR3 residues: CASSLLSGSNEQFF. CDR3 bases: TGTGCCAGCAGTCTCTTGAGCGGGAGCAATGAGCAGTTCTTC.

This sequence joins TRBV11-2 and TRBJ1-3, with D perhaps TRBD1 (6 bases). The CDR3 is 13 amino acids. Germline V lookup: CDR1 SGHAT, CDR2 FQNNGV. Trimming removed 2 bases from V and 6 bases from J, with 8 bases in between. The CDR3 bases are TGTGCCAGCAGCTTAAACAGGGCAAACACCATATATTTT. It specifies CASSLNRANTIYF.

The sample holds many counts of this clonotype. V and J are TRBV7-2 and TRBJ2-2; D perhaps matches TRBD2 (5 bases). The germline V gene has CDR1 SGHTA and CDR2 FQGNSA. The CDR3 extends over 14 amino acids. Trimming stripped 2 bases from V and 6 bases from J, with 10 bases between. The DNA of the CDR3 is TGTGCCAGCAGCTTAACGGGATTTGCCGGGGAGCTGTTTTTT. Translating gives CASSLTGFAGELFF. The full variable domain, its missing parts supplied by reference TRBV7-2 and TRBJ2-2, is GAGVSQSPSNKVTEKGKDVELRCDPISGHTALYWYRQSLGQGLEFLIYFQGNSAPDKSGLPSDRFSAERTGGSVSTLTIQRTQQEDSAVYLCASSLTGFAGELFFGEGSRLTVL.

This clonotype showed up just a few times. The gene calls are TRBV7-9 and TRBJ2-7; weak D call: TRBD1 (6 bases). This CDR3 is 14 amino acids long. Germline lookup yields CDR1 SEHNR and CDR2 FQNEAQ (reference sequence). Trimming took off 5 bases at V and 2 bases at J, with 13 bases between the two ends. The CDR3 loop is CASSTRQAPYEQYF. The CDR3 nucleotides are TGTGCCAGCAGCACACGACAGGCTCCCTACGAGCAGTACTTC.

As regards this clonotype: A read error may be the cause here, since a much bigger clone is one base away. The conserved closing phenylalanine or tryptophan is absent in this CDR3, likely reflecting a read error. This sequence joins TRBV7-2 and TRBJ1-1; 7 bases match TRBD1. V lost 3 bases, J lost 4 bases, and 11 bases stayed unmatched. Germline CDR1 reads SGHTA; CDR2 reads FQGNSA. This CDR3 contains 16 residues. CDR3 amino acids: CASSFPPRQGVTEAFL. The CDR3 bases are TGTGCCAGCAGCTTCCCACCCCGACAGGGCGTCACTGAAGCTTTCCTT.

This clonotype was picked up many times. V usage is TRBV2 and J usage is TRBJ2-7; weak D call: TRBD2 (5 bases). Germline V CDR1 and CDR2: SNHLY, FYNNEI. The CDR3 sequence is 15 residues long. The ends were cut back, 7 bases at V and 3 bases at J, with 19 bases in the middle. CDR3 sequence (DNA): TGTGCCAGCACCCGAAGTGAGCGGAAGAGCTACGAGCAGTACTTC. Its translation is CASTRSERKSYEQYF.

J is TRBJ2-7 and V is TRBV2, with 10 positions matching TRBD1. Germline lookup yields CDR1 SNHLY and CDR2 FYNNEI. The CDR3 is 14 amino acids. V was pared by 6 bases and J by 5 bases, with 7 bases of the junction left unmatched. CDR3 nucleotide sequence: TGTGCCAGCAGGGAGGGACAGGGGTCCCACGAGCAGTACTTC. Translated, it gives CASREGQGSHEQYF. Drawing the rest from reference TRBV2 and TRBJ2-7, the complete variable domain is EPEVTQTPSHQVTQMGQEVILRCVPISNHLYFYWYRQILGQKVEFLVSFYNNEISEKSEIFDDQFSVERPDGSNFTLKIRSTKLEDSAMYFCASREGQGSHEQYFGPGTRLTVT.

The rearrangement links TRBV11-2 to TRBJ2-3, with TRBD2 matching over 11 bases. CDR3 length equals 16 residues. The germline V gene encodes CDR1 SGHAT and CDR2 FQNNGV. J lost 3 bases, V lost 4 bases, and 6 bases had no gene match. This CDR3 reads CASSYTSGRTTDTQYF. CDR3 coding DNA: TGTGCCAGCAGCTATACTAGCGGGAGAACTACAGATACGCAGTATTTT.

The gene calls are TRBV6-1 and TRBJ1-5, with 7 positions matching TRBD1. The CDR3 is 16 amino acids. Per germline, CDR1 MNHNS and CDR2 SASEGT. J was trimmed by 0 bases and V by 5 bases; bases with no gene match: 7. The CDR3 here is CASSPRQGGSNQPQHF. CDR3 sequence (DNA): TGTGCCAGCAGTCCCAGACAGGGAGGTAGCAATCAGCCCCAGCATTTT.

This clonotype showed up just a few times. The rearrangement uses TRBV5-6 and TRBJ2-2, with D unresolved. The germline V gene encodes CDR1 SGHDT and CDR2 YYEEEE. The CDR3 runs 13 residues. Trimming cost V 2 bases and J 6 bases, with 8 bases left between them. The CDR3 DNA sequence: TGTGCCAGCAGCTTCACGAGTGCCGGGGAGCTGTTTTTT. Amino acids: CASSFTSAGELFF.

This clonotype was counted many times. The V and J genes are TRBV7-9 and TRBJ2-1; 7 bases are a match to TRBD1. The CDR3 is 16 amino acids. The V segment lost 4 bases and the J segment 6 bases; nucleotides outside the gene matches: 12. Germline CDR1 and CDR2: SEHNR and FQNEAQ (reference sequence). CDR3 in DNA: TGTGCCAGCAGCTACCTGGGACAGCCGCTTTCCAATGAGCAGTTCTTC. It specifies CASSYLGQPLSNEQFF.

This clonotype was seen a few times. This chain joins TRBV4-1 and TRBJ2-1; the D gene could be TRBD1 or TRBD2 (5 bases each). Germline V gene sequence: CDR1 MGHRA, CDR2 YSYEKL. Trimming took off 0 bases at V and 10 bases at J, with 13 bases between the two ends. This CDR3 has 14 residues. The chain's CDR3 is CASSQDGTAWEQFF. The CDR3 DNA reads as TGCGCCAGCAGCCAAGACGGGACCGCGTGGGAGCAGTTCTTC.

In its sample, this clonotype was seen many times. The chain carries TRBV7-2 and TRBJ2-7; either TRBD1 or TRBD2 may supply D (6 bases each). V lost 1 base, J lost 2 bases, and 15 bases lay in between. The length of the CDR3 is 16 residues. CDR1 SGHTA and CDR2 FQGNSA come from the germline V gene. CDR3 residues: CASSLVAGGPAYEQYF. The CDR3 coding sequence is TGTGCCAGCAGCTTAGTGGCCGGGGGCCCGGCCTACGAGCAGTACTTC.

This clonotype was seen a handful of times. The J gene is TRBJ2-2, the V gene TRBV20-1, with 10 bases identical to TRBD1. This CDR3 has 14 residues. Germline V gene lookup returns CDR1 DFQATT and CDR2 SNEGSKA (reference sequence). J was trimmed by 3 bases and V by 6 bases; bases with no gene match: 4. The CDR3 here is CSAPGQGYTGELFF. DNA for the CDR3: TGCAGTGCCCCGGGACAGGGGTACACCGGGGAGCTGTTTTTT.

The chain is built from TRBV11-2 and TRBJ2-2, with 7 bases fitting TRBD2. Per the germline V gene, CDR1 is SGHAT and CDR2 is FQNNGV. This CDR3 contains 17 residues. V lost 0 bases to trimming and J lost 7 bases; unmatched junction nucleotides: 11. The CDR3 region has the DNA TGTGCCAGCAGCTTAGACCGGCGGGGGACTATTGGCGGGGAGCTGTTTTTT. Protein: CASSLDRRGTIGGELFF.

There are many counts of this clonotype. The V gene is TRBV18, the J gene TRBJ2-5, with D tentatively TRBD1 (6 bases). Germline assignment: CDR1 KGHSH and CDR2 LQKENI. Trimming stripped 4 bases from V and 5 bases from J, with 11 bases between. CDR3 length equals 13 residues. The CDR3 spells CASSLGQSETQYF. The CDR3 DNA follows: TGTGCCAGCTCACTCGGACAGTCCGAGACCCAGTACTTC.

V gene TRBV20-1 combines with J gene TRBJ2-1; 7 positions match TRBD1. This CDR3 has 17 residues. V lost 4 bases to trimming and J lost 0 bases; unmatched junction nucleotides: 12. CDR1 DFQATT and CDR2 SNEGSKA come from the germline V gene (reference sequence). The CDR3: CSAITGDLTNSYNEQFF. For the CDR3, the DNA is TGCAGTGCTATAACAGGGGACCTAACCAACTCCTACAATGAGCAGTTCTTC.

This clonotype was counted at least ten times. The gene calls are TRBV27 and TRBJ2-7; possible D gene TRBD2, 5 bases. This CDR3 is built from 14 residues. Germline V gene data show CDR1 as MNHEY and CDR2 as SMNVEV (reference sequence). Trimming left V 3 bases short and J 4 bases short, with 13 bases between. CDR3 residues: CASSFGRPGYEQYF. In DNA form, the CDR3 reads TGTGCCAGCAGTTTTGGACGTCCGGGATACGAGCAGTACTTC.

V is TRBV7-3 and J is TRBJ2-3; D possibly corresponds to TRBD2 (5 bases). The germline CDR1 and CDR2 sequences are SGHTA and FQGTGA. The germline V and J ends were trimmed by 4 bases and 5 bases, with 16 bases remaining between them. This CDR3 contains 15 residues. The CDR3 here is CASSSDLTSGDTQYF. The CDR3 region has the DNA TGTGCCAGCAGCTCGGACTTAACTTCGGGAGATACGCAGTATTTT. Complete variable domain (other parts from reference TRBV7-3 and TRBJ2-3): GAGVSQTPSNKVTEKGKYVELRCDPISGHTALYWYRQSLGQGPEFLIYFQGTGAADDSGLPNDRFFAVRPEGSVSTLKIQRTERGDSAVYLCASSSDLTSGDTQYFGPGTRLTVL.

This clonotype was recorded at least ten times. This sequence joins TRBV6-1 and TRBJ2-3, with D unresolved. Per germline, CDR1 MNHNS and CDR2 SASEGT. Trimming removed 5 bases from V and 2 bases from J, with 8 bases in between. CDR3 size: 13 residues. CDR3 DNA: TGTGCCAGCAGTTCCCCTACCACAGATACGCAGTATTTT. This encodes CASSSPTTDTQYF.

This chain links TRBV19 with TRBJ1-1; TRBD1 agrees at 8 bases. The germline CDR1 and CDR2 sequences are LNHDA and SQIVND (reference sequence). The CDR3 extends over 13 amino acids. After removal of 5 bases from V and 5 bases from J, the junction contained 4 bases not matched to a gene. CDR3 bases: TGTGCCAGTAGTGAGACAGGGGAGACTGAAGCTTTCTTT. This gives the protein CASSETGETEAFF.

This clonotype has only a few counts. This chain uses TRBV7-9 with TRBJ2-1, with 7 bases fitting TRBD2. V shed 5 bases and J 6 bases; nucleotides not matched to a gene: 13. The CDR3 consists of 16 residues. Germline V CDR1 and CDR2: SEHNR, FQNEAQ (reference sequence). The CDR3 DNA sequence: TGTGCCAGCAGCACCCGGGGACTAAGCGGAGGCAATGAGCAGTTCTTC. It translates to CASSTRGLSGGNEQFF.

The chain uses TRBV19 and TRBJ1-2; perhaps TRBD1 as D (5 bases). The CDR3 sequence is 13 residues long. V shed 7 bases and J shed 5 bases, with 14 bases lying between them. CDR1 is LNHDA and CDR2 is SQIVND in the germline V gene (reference sequence). The CDR3 DNA follows: TGTGCCAGTACTACCGGGACGCTATATGGCTACACCTTC. It encodes CASTTGTLYGYTF.

The V gene is TRBV15, the J gene TRBJ2-7, with D tentatively TRBD2 (6 bases). CDR3 length: 16 amino acids. Germline assignment: CDR1 LNHNV and CDR2 YYDKDF (reference sequence). Trimming left V 5 bases short and J 0 bases short, with 17 bases between. Here the CDR3 reads CATSRPGGVSSYEQYF. Written as DNA, the CDR3 is TGTGCCACCAGCCGGCCCGGCGGGGTGAGCTCCTACGAGCAGTACTTC.

This clonotype appeared many times. In DNA, the CDR3 is TGTGCCAGCAGCTTAGCGCCCGGGGACGATGAGCAGTTCTTC. Translating gives CASSLAPGDDEQFF. The rearrangement joins TRBV7-6 to TRBJ2-1; D might be TRBD1 or TRBD2, each matching 5 bases. V lost 0 bases and J 8 bases, leaving 11 bases between the germline ends. This CDR3 contains 14 residues. The germline CDR1 and CDR2 sequences are SGHVS and FNYEAQ.

This clonotype showed up many times. V and J are TRBV12-3 or TRBV12-4 and TRBJ1-6; 7 positions agree with TRBD1. Trimming cost V 3 bases and J 5 bases; bases outside gene matches: 4. This CDR3 is built from 15 residues. Here the CDR3 DNA reads TGTGCCAGCAGTTTTTCCGGGACAGATAATTCACCCCTCCACTTT. This translates into CASSFSGTDNSPLHF.

This clonotype was counted at least ten times. The chain recombines TRBV11-2 with TRBJ2-7, with 10 bases lining up with TRBD2. Germline-derived CDR1 and CDR2 are SGHAT and FQNNGV. The CDR3 length is 15 residues. J was trimmed by 0 bases and V by 5 bases; bases with no gene match: 4. CDR3 residues: CASSQLAGSSYEQYF. Here the CDR3 DNA reads TGTGCCAGCAGCCAACTAGCGGGGAGCTCCTACGAGCAGTACTTC.

For this clonotype: At one end the junction does not follow the germline gene, possibly because of a read error. The chain couples TRBV7-9 to TRBJ1-2; TRBD1 matches 7 bases. Germline loops: CDR1 SEHNR, CDR2 FQNEAQ (reference sequence). The CDR3 loop spans 16 amino acids. The CDR3 sequence is CASSTDEATGDYGYTF. As DNA, the CDR3 is TGTGCCAGCAGCACCGACGAAGCCACAGGGGACTACGGCTACACCTTC.

This clonotype has more than one count but fewer than ten. In nucleotides, the CDR3 is TGTGCCATCAGTGATTCCATTAGCGGGAACTACAATGAGCAGTTCTTC. Translation gives CAISDSISGNYNEQFF. The chain has TRBV10-3 and TRBJ2-1; TRBD2 matches 8 bases. J was trimmed by 3 bases and V by 3 bases; bases with no gene match: 7. CDR1 and CDR2 (germline): ENHRY, SYGVKD. CDR3 length equals 16 residues.

The chain recombines TRBV5-1 with TRBJ2-7; D perhaps matches TRBD2 (6 bases). The CDR3 extends over 15 amino acids. The germline V and J ends were trimmed by 4 bases and 3 bases, with 17 bases remaining between them. Germline V gene sequence: CDR1 SGHRS, CDR2 YFSETQ. The CDR3 DNA sequence: TGCGCCAGCAGCCCAAATAGCGGACGAAACTACGAGCAGTACTTC. Protein product: CASSPNSGRNYEQYF.

This clonotype has at least ten counts. The chain joins TRBV3-1 to TRBJ2-1; 9 bases are a match to TRBD2. Per germline, CDR1 LGHDT and CDR2 YNNKEL (reference sequence). The V segment lost 0 bases and the J segment 5 bases; nucleotides outside the gene matches: 5. The CDR3 is 16 residues long. DNA for the CDR3: TGTGCCAGCAGCCAAGATTTACTAGCGGGTAACAATGAGCAGTTCTTC. This translates into CASSQDLLAGNNEQFF.